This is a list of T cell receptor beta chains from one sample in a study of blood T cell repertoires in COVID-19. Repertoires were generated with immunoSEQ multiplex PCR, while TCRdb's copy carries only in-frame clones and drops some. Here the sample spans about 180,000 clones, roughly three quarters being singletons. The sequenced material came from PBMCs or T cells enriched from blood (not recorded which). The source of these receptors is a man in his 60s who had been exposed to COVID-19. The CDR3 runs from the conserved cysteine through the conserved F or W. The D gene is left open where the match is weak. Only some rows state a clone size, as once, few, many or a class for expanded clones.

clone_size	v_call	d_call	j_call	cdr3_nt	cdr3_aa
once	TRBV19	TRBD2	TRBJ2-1	TGTGCCAGTAGCTCTCCTACTAGCGGGCCGACTATGTACAATGAGCAGTTCTTC	CASSSPTSGPTMYNEQFF
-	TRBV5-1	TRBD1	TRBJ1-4	TGCGCCAGCAGCTTGGGGGCAGGGGGTAACGAAAAACTGTTTTTT	CASSLGAGGNEKLFF
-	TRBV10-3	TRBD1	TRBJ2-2	TGTGCCATCAGGGGGACAGGGGGTTTGGGGGAGCTGTTTTTT	CAIRGTGGLGELFF
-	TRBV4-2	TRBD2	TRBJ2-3	TGTGCCAGCAGCCCCCCTGCAGGGAGGGCAGATACGCAGTATTTT	CASSPPAGRADTQYF
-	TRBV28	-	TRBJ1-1	TGTGCCAGCAGTTTGCGGGGCTTGAACACTGAAGCTTTCTTT	CASSLRGLNTEAFF
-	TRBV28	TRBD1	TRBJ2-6	TGTGCCAGCAGCCTCACGGACAGGTTCTCCTACTCTGGGGCCAACGTCCTGACTTTC	CASSLTDRFSYSGANVLTF
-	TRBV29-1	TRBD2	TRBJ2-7	TGCAGCGTTGGACTAGCGGGAGCCCACGAGCAGTACTTC	CSVGLAGAHEQYF
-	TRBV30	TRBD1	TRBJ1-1	TGTGCCTGGAGTGGCCTACAGGGGGCGCCGGAAGCTTTCTTT	CAWSGLQGAPEAFF
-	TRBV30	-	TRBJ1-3	TGTGCCTGGAGTGTCTCGCCTAGCGCAAACACCATATATTTT	CAWSVSPSANTIYF
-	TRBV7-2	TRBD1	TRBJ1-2	TGTGCCAGCAGCCTCGATTCAGGGACAGGCTATGGCTACACCTTC	CASSLDSGTGYGYTF
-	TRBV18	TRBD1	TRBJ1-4	TGTGCCAGCTCACCAGAGTGGACAGGGAGTAATGAAAAACTGTTTTTT	CASSPEWTGSNEKLFF